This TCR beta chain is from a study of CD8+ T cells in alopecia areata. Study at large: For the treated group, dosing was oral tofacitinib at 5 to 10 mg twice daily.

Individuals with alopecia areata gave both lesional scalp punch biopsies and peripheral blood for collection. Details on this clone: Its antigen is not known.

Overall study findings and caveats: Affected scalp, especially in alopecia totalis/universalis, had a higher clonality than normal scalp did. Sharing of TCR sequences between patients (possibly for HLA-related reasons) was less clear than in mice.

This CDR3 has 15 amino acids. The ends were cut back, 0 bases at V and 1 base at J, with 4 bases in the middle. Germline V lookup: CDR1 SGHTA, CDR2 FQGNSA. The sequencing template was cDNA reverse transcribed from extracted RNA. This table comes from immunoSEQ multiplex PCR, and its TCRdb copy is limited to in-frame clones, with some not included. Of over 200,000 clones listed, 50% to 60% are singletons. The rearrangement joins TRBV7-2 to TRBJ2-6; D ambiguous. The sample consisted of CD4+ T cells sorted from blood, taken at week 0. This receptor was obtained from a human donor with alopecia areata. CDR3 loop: CASSLARSGANVLTF. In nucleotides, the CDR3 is TGTGCCAGCAGCTTAGCCAGGTCTGGGGCCAACGTCCTGACTTTC.